This T cell receptor beta chain was captured in a study of post-analysis software for immune sequencing data. To note about this clonotype: What it binds is unknown.

The study's findings and limits: Controls showed lower frequencies than patients for four to six TRBV segments, and TRBV5-6, TRBV5-1 and TRBV20-1 were among these.

This CDR3 has 16 residues. The germline gives CDR1 SGHRS, CDR2 YFSETQ. V lost 0 bases, J lost 12 bases, and 22 bases lay in between. TCR beta libraries were prepared from cDNA with unique molecular identifiers. TCRdb redid the calling of the PCR reads with MiXCR, one entry per CDR3 protein. The data contain roughly 730,000 distinct CDR3 sequences, less than 35% of them singletons. The receptor comes from a girl between 10 and 17 years old with multiple sclerosis. The rearrangement links TRBV5-1 to TRBJ2-1; no clear D gene. Specimen: blood. The CDR3 is CASSLDPASVRARQFF. The CDR3 DNA reads as TGCGCCAGCAGCTTGGATCCGGCCAGCGTACGGGCGAGGCAGTTCTTC.